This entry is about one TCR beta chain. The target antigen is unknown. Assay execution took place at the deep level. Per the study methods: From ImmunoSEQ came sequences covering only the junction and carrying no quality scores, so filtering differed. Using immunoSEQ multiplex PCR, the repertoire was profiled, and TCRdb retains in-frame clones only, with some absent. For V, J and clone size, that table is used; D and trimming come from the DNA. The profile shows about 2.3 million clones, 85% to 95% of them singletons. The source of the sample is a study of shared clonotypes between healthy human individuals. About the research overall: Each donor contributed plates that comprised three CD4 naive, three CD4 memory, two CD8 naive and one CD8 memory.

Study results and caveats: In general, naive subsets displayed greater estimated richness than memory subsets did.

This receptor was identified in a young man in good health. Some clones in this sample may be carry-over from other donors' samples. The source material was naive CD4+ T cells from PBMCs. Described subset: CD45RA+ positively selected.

The CDR3 DNA reads TGTGCTAGTGGTTTGGGGACGGGGAATCTTCTCTATGGCTACACCTTC. Translating it yields CASGLGTGNLLYGYTF. The V call is TRBV12-5, the J call TRBJ1-2; D not resolved. CDR1 and CDR2 (germline): LGHNT, FRNRAP. V was clipped by 1 base and J by 4 bases, with 16 bases between them. This CDR3 comprises 16 residues.